This T cell receptor beta chain was recovered during a study of OX40 agonist ivuxolimab in advanced cancers. Turning to the study itself: Among those treated, three patients had partial responses, one with hepatocellular carcinoma and two with cutaneous melanoma. Overall study results and limits: CD4+ and CD8+ blood T cells expanded clonally by week 6 at 0.1 to 3.0 mg/kg. Average numbers of expanded clones were greater in CD8+ T cells than in CD4+.

Produced via immunoSEQ multiplex PCR; TCRdb's table is partial and in-frame only. The sample holds roughly 70,000 clones, about 88% seen once. The CDR3 consists of 18 residues. The J segment lost 3 bases and the V segment lost 0 bases, leaving 10 bases of the junction unmatched. In germline, CDR1 is SGHRS, CDR2 YFSETQ. Individuals having autoimmune disease history or systemic immunosuppression were not enrolled. This clone occurred once. Its specificity is unknown. The TCR sequence derives from an adult with an advanced solid tumor such as melanoma, head and neck, liver or kidney cancer. This sequence joins TRBV5-1 and TRBJ2-3, with TRBD2 identical over 10 bases. The sample was CD4+ or CD8+ T cells sorted from blood, taken in a trial of the OX40 agonist ivuxolimab. CDR3 sequence: CASSLEWLAGEGTDTQYF. CDR3 in DNA: TGCGCCAGCAGCTTGGAGTGGCTAGCGGGAGAGGGAACAGATACGCAGTATTTT.